The 20 T cell receptor beta chains listed next were all sequenced from one sample in a study of neurological immune-mediated disorders. TCRdb ran MiXCR on the 5' RACE reads and lists one entry per CDR3 protein. The sample shows about 82,000 distinct CDR3 sequences, around 2.6% of them seen only once. The specimen sequenced was PBMCs. The receptors stem from a woman in her twenties or thirties with multiple sclerosis.

This clonotype was seen ten or more times. The chain is built from TRBV12-3 or TRBV12-4 and TRBJ1-2; D not resolved. This CDR3 is 11 amino acids long. Trimming removed 2 bases at V and 8 bases at J, with 6 bases between. CDR3 in DNA: TGTGCCAGCAGTTTATATCAGGGCTACACCTTC. This codes for CASSLYQGYTF.

This clonotype was seen ten or more times. V and J are TRBV20-1 and TRBJ2-7; 7 positions match TRBD1. The CDR3 is 13 residues long. V lost 2 bases and J lost 2; bases outside the gene matches: 3. Germline V gene data show CDR1 as DFQATT and CDR2 as SNEGSKA (reference sequence). The CDR3 DNA is TGCAGTGCTAGACAAGGGGGCCCCTACGAGCAGTACTTC. Translation: CSARQGGPYEQYF.

The table lists this clonotype with many counts. J is TRBJ2-3 and V is TRBV10-3; D remains ambiguous. Germline loops: CDR1 ENHRY, CDR2 SYGVKD. V gave up 10 bases and J gave up 2 bases, with 10 bases separating them. The CDR3 is 12 residues long. CDR3 DNA sequence: TGTGCCACCAGAATGGACACAGATACGCAGTATTTT. Its translation is CATRMDTDTQYF.

This clonotype has a count of ten or more. J is TRBJ2-7 and V is TRBV7-2; no definite D call. From germline, CDR1 is SGHTA and CDR2 FQGNSA. Between the trimmed V and J ends, which lost 3 bases and 1 base, there was a span of 7 bases. CDR3 length: 13 residues. As DNA, the CDR3 is TGTGCCAGCAGCTTTGAGAGTTCCTACGAGCAGTACTTC. This translates into CASSFESSYEQYF.

This clonotype was observed at least ten times. The CDR3 spells CASSSTGRLYEQYF. The DNA of the CDR3 is TGTGCCAGCAGTTCTACCGGGAGACTATACGAGCAGTACTTC. This chain joins TRBV12-3 or TRBV12-4 and TRBJ2-7; D is possibly TRBD2 (6 bases). V gave up 4 bases and J gave up 4 bases, with 14 bases separating them. The CDR3 totals 14 residues.

This clonotype appeared many times. The J gene is TRBJ2-7, the V gene TRBV3-1, with D perhaps TRBD2 (5 bases). The germline V and J ends were trimmed by 3 bases and 2 bases, with 8 bases remaining between them. The germline CDR1 and CDR2 sequences are LGHDT and YNNKEL (reference sequence). The CDR3 is made up of 13 amino acids. CDR3 sequence (DNA): TGTGCCAGCAGCCACAGAGGGACCTACGAGCAGTACTTC. Amino acids: CASSHRGTYEQYF.

At least ten counts were recorded for this clonotype. This chain joins TRBV20-1 and TRBJ2-1, with 8 bases that match TRBD2. Germline CDR1 reads DFQATT; CDR2 reads SNEGSKA (reference sequence). This CDR3 has 14 amino acids. With 7 bases clipped from V and 5 bases from J, the junction kept 10 bases outside the gene matches. CDR3 DNA sequence: TGCAGTGAAGGACGAGCGGGAGCCAACAATGAGCAGTTCTTC. Amino acids: CSEGRAGANNEQFF.

This clonotype appeared many times. The gene calls are TRBV5-1 and TRBJ2-2, with 9 bases lining up with TRBD2. Germline lookup yields CDR1 SGHRS and CDR2 YFSETQ. Trimming removed 4 bases from V and 2 bases from J; junction bases left unmatched: 0. The length of the CDR3 is 14 residues. CDR3 sequence (DNA): TGCGCCAGCAGCCTAGCGGGAAACACCGGGGAGCTGTTTTTT. Translation gives CASSLAGNTGELFF.

This clonotype was counted many times. J is TRBJ2-7 and V is TRBV24-1; 9 bases fit TRBD1. Losses at the gene ends were 3 bases for V and 3 bases for J; bases not matched to a gene: 2. The CDR3 is 14 amino acids. CDR1 and CDR2 from the germline V gene are KGHDR and SFDVKD. The DNA for the CDR3 is TGTGCCACCAGTGATCCGGGACAGGGCTACGAGCAGTACTTC. Amino acid sequence: CATSDPGQGYEQYF.

This clonotype was counted at least ten times. The rearrangement links TRBV7-9 to TRBJ2-7, with D maybe TRBD1 (6 bases). Germline V gene data show CDR1 as SEHNR and CDR2 as FQNEAQ (reference sequence). Trimming removed 5 bases at V and 0 bases at J, with 14 bases between. There are 15 residues in the CDR3. As DNA, the CDR3 is TGTGCCAGCAGCGGATACCGGGACACCTCCTACGAGCAGTACTTC. This translates into CASSGYRDTSYEQYF.

This clonotype has a count of ten or more. The chain has TRBV20-1 and TRBJ2-3, with unresolved D. Germline CDR1 reads DFQATT; CDR2 reads SNEGSKA (reference sequence). The CDR3 covers 13 residues. Trimming left V 2 bases short and J 4 bases short, with 10 bases between. This CDR3 reads CSARFQLADTQYF. The CDR3 coding sequence is TGCAGTGCTAGATTCCAACTGGCAGATACGCAGTATTTT.

This clonotype has ten or more counts. This sequence joins TRBV15 and TRBJ2-7; 9 bases align to TRBD1. V gave up 5 bases and J gave up 4 bases; unmatched junction bases: 15. The CDR3 is made up of 17 amino acids. Germline loops: CDR1 LNHNV, CDR2 YYDKDF (reference sequence). CDR3 protein: CATSGGALTGGEYEQYF. In DNA, the CDR3 is TGTGCCACCAGCGGAGGGGCCTTAACAGGGGGCGAATACGAGCAGTACTTC. Together with reference TRBV15 and TRBJ2-7, the CDR3 gives the full variable domain: DAMVIQNPRYQVTQFGKPVTLSCSQTLNHNVMYWYQQKSSQAPKLLFHYYDKDFNNEADTPDNFQSRRPNTSFCFLDIRSPGLGDTAMYLCATSGGALTGGEYEQYFGPGTRLTVT.

This clonotype was observed many times. V gene TRBV24-1 combines with J gene TRBJ2-1, with 9 nucleotides matching TRBD2. CDR1 KGHDR and CDR2 SFDVKD come from the germline V gene. The J segment lost 7 bases and the V segment lost 7 bases, leaving 7 bases of the junction unmatched. The CDR3 is 14 amino acids. The CDR3 bases are TGTGCCACCAGGAGGCGGGAGGGCCGGAATGAGCAGTTCTTC. It yields the protein CATRRREGRNEQFF.

The chain is built from TRBV7-6 and TRBJ2-7; TRBD2 is a possible D gene (6 bases). Germline lookup yields CDR1 SGHVS and CDR2 FNYEAQ. The V end lost 0 bases, the J end lost 2 bases, and 11 bases lay between the germline ends. The CDR3 runs 15 residues. CDR3 in amino acids: CASSLAEGSTYEQYF. For the CDR3, the DNA is TGTGCCAGCAGCTTAGCGGAGGGCTCCACCTACGAGCAGTACTTC.

At least ten counts were recorded for this clonotype. This chain connects TRBV9 to TRBJ2-7; D is undetermined. The CDR3 loop spans 15 amino acids. V gave up 0 bases and J gave up 1 base, with 11 bases separating them. The germline V gene has CDR1 SGDLS and CDR2 YYNGEE. The CDR3 DNA follows: TGTGCCAGCAGCGTAGCTTACGGCCCGTCCTACGAGCAGTACTTC. It translates to CASSVAYGPSYEQYF.

This clonotype was picked up many times. The chain links TRBV5-1 to TRBJ2-1; TRBD2 aligns across 10 bases. The CDR3 has 15 residues. The germline gives CDR1 SGHRS, CDR2 YFSETQ. V lost 4 bases to trimming and J lost 3 bases; unmatched junction nucleotides: 4. The CDR3, as DNA: TGCGCCAGCAGCGGCGGACTAGCGGACTACAATGAGCAGTTCTTC. This sequence encodes CASSGGLADYNEQFF.

This clonotype showed up many times. The chain uses TRBV10-2 and TRBJ2-5; possibly TRBD2 for D (7 bases). Trimming cost V 0 bases and J 9 bases, with 17 bases left between them. In germline, CDR1 is WSHSY, CDR2 SAAADI. CDR3 size: 15 residues. The CDR3 is CASSESAGAPGAQYF. CDR3 DNA sequence: TGCGCCAGCAGTGAGTCGGCGGGAGCCCCAGGGGCCCAGTACTTC.

This clonotype has ten or more counts. This chain connects TRBV16 to TRBJ2-5; 11 bases are shared with TRBD1. The V gene end was trimmed by 0 bases and the J gene end by 3 bases; junction bases not matched to a gene: 0. Germline assignment: CDR1 KGHSY and CDR2 FQNENV. The CDR3 loop spans 15 amino acids. CDR3 DNA: TGTGCCAGCAGCCAATCGGGACAGGGGGAAGAGACCCAGTACTTC. Residues: CASSQSGQGEETQYF.

In its sample, this clonotype was seen a few times. The rearrangement joins TRBV10-3 to TRBJ2-3; weak D call: TRBD1 (5 bases). The CDR3 has 15 amino acids. The V end was cut by 3 bases, the J end by 3 bases, with 13 bases between. Germline CDR1 ENHRY, CDR2 SYGVKD. The CDR3 nucleotides are TGTGCCATCAGTGAAGAAGGGGTGGGTACAGATACGCAGTATTTT. It specifies CAISEEGVGTDTQYF.

This clonotype has ten or more counts. The chain links TRBV6-5 to TRBJ2-7, with TRBD2 matching over 7 bases. Trimming cost V 6 bases and J 2 bases; bases outside gene matches: 10. CDR1 MNHEY and CDR2 SVGAGI come from the germline V gene. The CDR3 extends over 15 amino acids. In nucleotides, the CDR3 is TGTGCCAGCAGCCCCGAGAGCGGGAAGACCTACGAGCAGTACTTC. It is translated as CASSPESGKTYEQYF.